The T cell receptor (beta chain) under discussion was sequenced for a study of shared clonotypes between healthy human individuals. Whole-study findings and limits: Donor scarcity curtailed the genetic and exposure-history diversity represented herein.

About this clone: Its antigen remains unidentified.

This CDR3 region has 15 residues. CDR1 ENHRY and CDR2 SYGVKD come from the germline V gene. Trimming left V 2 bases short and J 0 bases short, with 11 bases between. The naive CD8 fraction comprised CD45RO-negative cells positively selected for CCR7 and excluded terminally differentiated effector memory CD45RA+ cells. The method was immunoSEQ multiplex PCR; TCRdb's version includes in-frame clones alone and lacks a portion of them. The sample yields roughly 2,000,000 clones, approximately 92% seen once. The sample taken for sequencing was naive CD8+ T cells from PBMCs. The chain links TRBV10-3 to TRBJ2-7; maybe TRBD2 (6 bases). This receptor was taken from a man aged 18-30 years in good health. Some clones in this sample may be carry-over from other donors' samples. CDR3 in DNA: TGTGCCATCAGTGAGGTAGCGGATAGCTCCTACGAGCAGTACTTC. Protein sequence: CAISEVADSSYEQYF.